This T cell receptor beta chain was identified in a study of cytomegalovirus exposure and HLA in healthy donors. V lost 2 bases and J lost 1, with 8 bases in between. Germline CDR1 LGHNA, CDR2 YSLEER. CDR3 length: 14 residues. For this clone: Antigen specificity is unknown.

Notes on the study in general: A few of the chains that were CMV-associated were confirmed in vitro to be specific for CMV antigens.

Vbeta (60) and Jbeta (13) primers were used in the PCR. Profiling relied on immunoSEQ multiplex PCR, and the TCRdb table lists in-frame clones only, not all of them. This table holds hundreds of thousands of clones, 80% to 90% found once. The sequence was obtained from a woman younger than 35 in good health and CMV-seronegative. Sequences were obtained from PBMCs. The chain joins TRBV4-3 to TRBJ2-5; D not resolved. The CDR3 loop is CASSQSGLQETQYF. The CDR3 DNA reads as TGCGCCAGCAGCCAATCTGGCCTCCAAGAGACCCAGTACTTC.